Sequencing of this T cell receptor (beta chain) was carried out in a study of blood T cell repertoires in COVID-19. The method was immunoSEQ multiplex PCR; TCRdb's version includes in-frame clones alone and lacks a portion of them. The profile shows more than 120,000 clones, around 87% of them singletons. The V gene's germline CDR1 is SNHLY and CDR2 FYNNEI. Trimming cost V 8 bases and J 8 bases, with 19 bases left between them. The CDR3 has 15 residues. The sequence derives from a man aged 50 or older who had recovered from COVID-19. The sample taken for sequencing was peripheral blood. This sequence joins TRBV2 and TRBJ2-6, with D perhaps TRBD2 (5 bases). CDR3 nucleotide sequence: TGTGCCAGCCTACACCTCGTCCGGGATACCAACGTCCTGACTTTC. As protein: CASLHLVRDTNVLTF.